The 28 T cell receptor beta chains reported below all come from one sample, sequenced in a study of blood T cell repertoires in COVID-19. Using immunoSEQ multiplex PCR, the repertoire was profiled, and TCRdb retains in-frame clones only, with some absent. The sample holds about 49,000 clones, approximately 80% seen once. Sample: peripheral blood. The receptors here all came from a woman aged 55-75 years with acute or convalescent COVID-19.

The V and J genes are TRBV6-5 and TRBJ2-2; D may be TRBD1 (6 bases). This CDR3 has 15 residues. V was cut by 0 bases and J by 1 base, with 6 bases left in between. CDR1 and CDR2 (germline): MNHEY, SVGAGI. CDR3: CASSYSTGNTGELFF. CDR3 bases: TGTGCCAGCAGTTACTCGACAGGGAACACCGGGGAGCTGTTTTTT.

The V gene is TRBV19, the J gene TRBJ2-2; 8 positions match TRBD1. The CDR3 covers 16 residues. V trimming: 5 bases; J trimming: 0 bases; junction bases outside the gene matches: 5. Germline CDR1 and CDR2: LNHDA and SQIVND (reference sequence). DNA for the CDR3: TGTGCCAGTAGTTTTAGGACAGGGACGAACACCGGGGAGCTGTTTTTT. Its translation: CASSFRTGTNTGELFF.

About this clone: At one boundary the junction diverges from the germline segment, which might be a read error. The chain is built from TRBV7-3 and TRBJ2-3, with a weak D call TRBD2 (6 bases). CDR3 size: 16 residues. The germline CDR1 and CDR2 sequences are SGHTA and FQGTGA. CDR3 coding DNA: TGTGCCAGCAGCTTAAGCGGCAAGGGAGGCACGGATACGCAGTATTTT. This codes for CASSLSGKGGTDTQYF.

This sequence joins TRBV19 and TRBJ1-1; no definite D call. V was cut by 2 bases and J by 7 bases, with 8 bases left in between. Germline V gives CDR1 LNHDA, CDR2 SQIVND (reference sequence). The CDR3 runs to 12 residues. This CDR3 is CASSIFSSEAFF. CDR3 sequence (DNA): TGTGCCAGTAGTATATTTAGCAGTGAAGCTTTCTTT.

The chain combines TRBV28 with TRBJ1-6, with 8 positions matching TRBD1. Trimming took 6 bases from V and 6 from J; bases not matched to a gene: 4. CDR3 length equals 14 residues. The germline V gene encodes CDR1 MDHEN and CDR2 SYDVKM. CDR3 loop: CASRGGQGNSPLHF. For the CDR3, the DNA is TGTGCCAGCAGAGGCGGACAGGGTAATTCACCCCTCCACTTT.

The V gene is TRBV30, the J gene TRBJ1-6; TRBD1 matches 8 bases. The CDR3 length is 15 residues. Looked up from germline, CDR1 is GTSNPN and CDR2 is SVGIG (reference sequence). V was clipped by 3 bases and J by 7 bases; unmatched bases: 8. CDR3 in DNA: TGTGCCTGGAGCCGACGACGACAGGGGAATTCACCCCTCCACTTT. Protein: CAWSRRRQGNSPLHF.

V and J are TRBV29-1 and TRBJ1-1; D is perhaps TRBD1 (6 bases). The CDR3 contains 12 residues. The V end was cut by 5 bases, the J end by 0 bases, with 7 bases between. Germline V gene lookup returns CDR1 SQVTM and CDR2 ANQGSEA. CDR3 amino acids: CSVRQVNTEAFF. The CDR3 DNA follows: TGCAGCGTTAGACAGGTGAACACTGAAGCTTTCTTT. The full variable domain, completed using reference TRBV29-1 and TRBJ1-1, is SAVISQKPSRDICQRGTSLTIQCQVDSQVTMMFWYRQQPGQSLTLIATANQGSEATYESGFVIDKFPISRPNLTFSTLTVSNMSPEDSSIYLCSVRQVNTEAFFGQGTRLTVV.

The CDR3 DNA follows: TGTGCCATCAGCACTCGACTAGATTCGGGCGGGTACGAGCAGTACTTC. Encoded protein: CAISTRLDSGGYEQYF. The chain joins TRBV10-3 to TRBJ2-7; D is perhaps TRBD2 (6 bases). Germline CDR1 and CDR2: ENHRY and SYGVKD. The ends were cut back, 6 bases at V and 4 bases at J, with 22 bases in the middle. CDR3 size: 16 residues.

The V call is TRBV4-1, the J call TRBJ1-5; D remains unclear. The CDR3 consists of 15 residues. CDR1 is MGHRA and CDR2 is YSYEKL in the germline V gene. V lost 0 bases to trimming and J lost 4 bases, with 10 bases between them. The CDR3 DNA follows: TGCGCCAGCAGCCAAGATCGGGCGGGTAATCAGCCCCAGCATTTT. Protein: CASSQDRAGNQPQHF.

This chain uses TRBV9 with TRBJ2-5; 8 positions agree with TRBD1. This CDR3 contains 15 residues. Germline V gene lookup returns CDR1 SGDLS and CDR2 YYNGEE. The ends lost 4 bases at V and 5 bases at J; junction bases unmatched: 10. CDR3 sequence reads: CASSPRQGTPETQYF. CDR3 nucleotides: TGTGCCAGCAGCCCCCGACAGGGGACTCCGGAGACCCAGTACTTC.

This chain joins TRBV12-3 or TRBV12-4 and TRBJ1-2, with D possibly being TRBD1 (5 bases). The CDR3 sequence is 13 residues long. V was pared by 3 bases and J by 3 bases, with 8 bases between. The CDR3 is CASSLGGDYGYTF. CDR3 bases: TGTGCCAGCAGTTTGGGGGGAGACTATGGCTACACCTTC.

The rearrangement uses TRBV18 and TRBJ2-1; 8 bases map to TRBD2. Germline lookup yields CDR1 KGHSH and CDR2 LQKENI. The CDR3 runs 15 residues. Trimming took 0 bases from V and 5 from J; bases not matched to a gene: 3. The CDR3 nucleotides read TGTGCCAGCTCACCACCGACGGGAGGGCACAATGAGCAGTTCTTC. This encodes CASSPPTGGHNEQFF.

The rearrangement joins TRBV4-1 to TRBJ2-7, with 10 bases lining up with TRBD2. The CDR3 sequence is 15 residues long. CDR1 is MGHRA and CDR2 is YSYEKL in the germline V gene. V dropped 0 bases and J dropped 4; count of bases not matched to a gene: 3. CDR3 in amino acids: CASSQDLAGEYEQYF. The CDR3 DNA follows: TGCGCCAGCAGCCAAGACCTAGCGGGGGAGTACGAGCAGTACTTC.

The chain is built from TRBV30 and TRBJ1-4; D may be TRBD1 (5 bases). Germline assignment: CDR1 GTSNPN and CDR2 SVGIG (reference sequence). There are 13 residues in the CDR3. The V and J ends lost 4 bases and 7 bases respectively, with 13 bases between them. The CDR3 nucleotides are TGTGCCTGGAACCGCGGGGCGCGTGAAAAACTGTTTTTT. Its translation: CAWNRGAREKLFF.

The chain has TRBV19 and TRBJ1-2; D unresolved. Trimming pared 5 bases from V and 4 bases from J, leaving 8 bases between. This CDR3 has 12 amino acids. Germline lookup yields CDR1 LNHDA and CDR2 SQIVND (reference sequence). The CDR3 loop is CASSLDTYGYTF. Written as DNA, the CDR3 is TGTGCCAGTAGTCTCGACACCTATGGCTACACCTTC. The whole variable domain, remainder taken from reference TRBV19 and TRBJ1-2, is DGGITQSPKYLFRKEGQNVTLSCEQNLNHDAMYWYRQDPGQGLRLIYYSQIVNDFQKGDIAEGYSVSREKKESFPLTVTSAQKNPTAFYLCASSLDTYGYTFGSGTRLTVV.

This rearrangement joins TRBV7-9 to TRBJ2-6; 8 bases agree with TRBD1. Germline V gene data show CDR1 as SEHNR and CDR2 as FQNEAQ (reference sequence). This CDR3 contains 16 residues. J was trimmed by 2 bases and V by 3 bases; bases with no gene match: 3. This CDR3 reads CASSFQGAAGANVLTF. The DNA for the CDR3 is TGTGCCAGCAGCTTTCAGGGGGCGGCTGGGGCCAACGTCCTGACTTTC.

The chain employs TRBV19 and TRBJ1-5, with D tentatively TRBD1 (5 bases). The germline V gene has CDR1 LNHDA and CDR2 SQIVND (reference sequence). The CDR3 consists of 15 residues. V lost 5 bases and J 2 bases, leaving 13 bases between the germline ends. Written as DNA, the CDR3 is TGTGCCAGTAGTTACCAGGGAAGGGGCAATCAGCCCCAGCATTTT. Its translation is CASSYQGRGNQPQHF.

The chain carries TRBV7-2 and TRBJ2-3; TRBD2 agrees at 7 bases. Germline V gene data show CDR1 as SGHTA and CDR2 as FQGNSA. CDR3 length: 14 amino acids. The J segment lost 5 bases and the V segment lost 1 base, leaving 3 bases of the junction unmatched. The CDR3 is CASSLERGRDTQYF. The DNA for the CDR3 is TGTGCCAGCAGCTTAGAGCGGGGACGAGATACGCAGTATTTT.

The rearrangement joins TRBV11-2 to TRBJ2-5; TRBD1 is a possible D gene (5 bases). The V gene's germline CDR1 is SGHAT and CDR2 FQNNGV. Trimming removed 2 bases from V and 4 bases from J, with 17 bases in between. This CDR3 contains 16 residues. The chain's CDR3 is CASSLNRHPQGETQYF. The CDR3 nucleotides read TGTGCCAGCAGCTTAAATCGTCATCCTCAGGGAGAGACCCAGTACTTC.

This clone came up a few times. The CDR3 coding sequence is TGTGCCAGCAGTTTCTCCCAGAATGAAGCTTTCTTT. Its protein product is CASSFSQNEAFF. The chain carries TRBV12-3 or TRBV12-4 and TRBJ1-1; D ambiguous. Trimming shortened V by 3 bases and J by 7 bases, and 9 bases separated the two germline ends. The CDR3 extends over 12 amino acids.

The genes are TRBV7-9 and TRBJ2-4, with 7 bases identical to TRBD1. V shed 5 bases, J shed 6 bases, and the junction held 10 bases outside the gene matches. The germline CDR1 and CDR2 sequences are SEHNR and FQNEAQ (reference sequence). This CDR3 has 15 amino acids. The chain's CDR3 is CASSHPTGTANIQYF. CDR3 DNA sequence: TGTGCCAGCAGCCACCCGACCGGGACAGCAAACATTCAGTACTTC.

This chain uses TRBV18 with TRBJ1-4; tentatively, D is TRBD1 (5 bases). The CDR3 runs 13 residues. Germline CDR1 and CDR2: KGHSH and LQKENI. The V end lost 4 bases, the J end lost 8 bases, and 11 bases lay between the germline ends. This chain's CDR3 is CASSQGYGEKLFF. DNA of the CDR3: TGTGCCAGCTCACAGGGGTACGGAGAAAAACTGTTTTTT.

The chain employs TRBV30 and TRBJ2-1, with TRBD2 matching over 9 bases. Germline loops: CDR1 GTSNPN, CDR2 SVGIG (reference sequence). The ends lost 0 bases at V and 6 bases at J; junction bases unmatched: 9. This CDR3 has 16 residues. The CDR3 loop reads CAWSVPGLAGTNEQFF. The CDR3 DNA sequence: TGTGCCTGGAGTGTACCGGGTCTAGCGGGGACCAATGAGCAGTTCTTC.

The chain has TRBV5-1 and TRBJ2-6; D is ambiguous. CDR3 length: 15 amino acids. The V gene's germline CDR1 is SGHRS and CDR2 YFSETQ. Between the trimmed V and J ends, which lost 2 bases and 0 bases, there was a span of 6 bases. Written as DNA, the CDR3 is TGCGCCAGCAGCTTTTCCAGCTCTGGGGCCAACGTCCTGACTTTC. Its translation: CASSFSSSGANVLTF.

This CDR3 reads CAISDTGNSGGYTF. CDR3 bases: TGTGCCATCAGTGATACAGGGAATTCGGGCGGCTACACCTTC. This chain links TRBV10-3 with TRBJ1-2; D possibly corresponds to TRBD1 (6 bases). CDR1 is ENHRY, CDR2 SYGVKD, per germline. The CDR3 totals 14 residues. The ends were cut back, 3 bases at V and 8 bases at J, with 16 bases in the middle.

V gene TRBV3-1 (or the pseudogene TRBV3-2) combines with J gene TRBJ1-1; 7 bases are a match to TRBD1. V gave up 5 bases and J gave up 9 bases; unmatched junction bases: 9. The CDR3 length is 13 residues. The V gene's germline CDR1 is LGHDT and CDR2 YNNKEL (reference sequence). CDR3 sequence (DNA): TGTGCCAGCAGCTCCCCCGGGACAGAAAAAGCTTTCTTT. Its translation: CASSSPGTEKAFF.

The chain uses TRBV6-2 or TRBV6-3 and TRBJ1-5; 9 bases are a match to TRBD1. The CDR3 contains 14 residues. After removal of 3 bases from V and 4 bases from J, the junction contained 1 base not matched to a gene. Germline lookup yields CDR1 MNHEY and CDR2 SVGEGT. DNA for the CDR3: TGTGCCAGCAGTTATGGGACAGGGAATCAGCCCCAGCATTTT. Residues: CASSYGTGNQPQHF.

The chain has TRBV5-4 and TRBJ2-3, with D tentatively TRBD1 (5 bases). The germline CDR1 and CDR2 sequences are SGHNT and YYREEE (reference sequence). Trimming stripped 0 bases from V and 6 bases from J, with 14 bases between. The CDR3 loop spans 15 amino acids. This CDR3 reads CASSLELGRVDTQYF. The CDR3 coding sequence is TGTGCCAGCAGCTTGGAATTGGGGCGCGTGGATACGCAGTATTTT.